These T cell receptor beta chains were read from a single sample in a study of blood T cell repertoires in COVID-19. Using immunoSEQ multiplex PCR, the repertoire was profiled, and TCRdb retains in-frame clones only, with some absent. Here the sample spans about 86,000 clones, over 80% being singletons. Sample: peripheral blood. All receptors derive from a human donor in a cohort sampled during active COVID-19. The CDR3 runs from the conserved cysteine through the conserved F or W. Each record gives: J gene, V gene, D gene, CDR3 length, CDR3 protein, CDR3 DNA. A D gene is named only where the DNA matches it firmly.

TRBJ2-2	TRBV27	-	17	CASTLGGAIPNTGELFF	TGTGCCAGCACCCTAGGTGGGGCAATACCGAACACCGGGGAGCTGTTTTTT
TRBJ1-2	TRBV28	TRBD1	13	CASSLGQAYGYTF	TGTGCCAGCAGTTTGGGACAGGCGTATGGCTACACCTTC
TRBJ1-1	TRBV28	TRBD1	14	CASTLTGRLTEAFF	TGTGCCAGCACCTTGACAGGGAGACTCACTGAAGCTTTCTTT
TRBJ1-1	TRBV12-3/TRBV12-4	-	12	CASSTFGQKAFF	TGTGCCAGCAGTACTTTTGGACAGAAAGCTTTCTTT
TRBJ2-5	TRBV19	TRBD2	14	CASTPAGYQETQYF	TGTGCCAGTACCCCAGCGGGATACCAAGAGACCCAGTACTTC
TRBJ1-5	TRBV2	-	12	CASTATDQPQHF	TGTGCCAGCACTGCAACAGATCAGCCCCAGCATTTT
TRBJ2-3	TRBV11-3	-	15	CASSLEGQSTDTQYF	TGTGCCAGCAGCTTAGAGGGCCAGAGCACAGATACGCAGTATTTT
TRBJ1-5	TRBV7-8	-	12	CASSPGAGAQHF	TGTGCCAGCAGCCCAGGAGCGGGAGCCCAGCATTTT
TRBJ2-7	TRBV28	-	12	CASSAGSTEQYF	TGTGCCAGCAGTGCCGGGAGCACCGAGCAGTACTTC
TRBJ1-3	TRBV28	-	12	CACQGSGNTIYF	TGTGCCTGTCAGGGATCTGGAAACACCATATATTTT
TRBJ2-5	TRBV28	TRBD1	14	CASRFQGAPETQYF	TGTGCCAGCAGGTTTCAGGGGGCTCCAGAGACCCAGTACTTC
TRBJ1-3	TRBV12-3/TRBV12-4	-	13	CASSFFVRNTIYF	TGTGCCAGCAGTTTTTTCGTAAGAAACACCATATATTTT
TRBJ2-3	TRBV30	TRBD1	15	CAWSHHGTGTDTQYF	TGTGCCTGGAGTCACCACGGGACAGGAACAGATACGCAGTATTTT
TRBJ1-1	TRBV4-1	-	16	CASSREAQGMNTEAFF	TGCGCCAGCAGCCGTGAGGCCCAGGGGATGAACACTGAAGCTTTCTTT
TRBJ2-4	TRBV19	TRBD1	15	CASSRTGVAKNIQYF	TGTGCCAGTAGTCGTACAGGGGTAGCCAAAAACATTCAGTACTTC
TRBJ1-6	TRBV7-3	-	15	CASSLTPRQTSPLHF	TGTGCCAGCAGCTTAACGCCAAGACAGACTTCACCCCTCCACTTT